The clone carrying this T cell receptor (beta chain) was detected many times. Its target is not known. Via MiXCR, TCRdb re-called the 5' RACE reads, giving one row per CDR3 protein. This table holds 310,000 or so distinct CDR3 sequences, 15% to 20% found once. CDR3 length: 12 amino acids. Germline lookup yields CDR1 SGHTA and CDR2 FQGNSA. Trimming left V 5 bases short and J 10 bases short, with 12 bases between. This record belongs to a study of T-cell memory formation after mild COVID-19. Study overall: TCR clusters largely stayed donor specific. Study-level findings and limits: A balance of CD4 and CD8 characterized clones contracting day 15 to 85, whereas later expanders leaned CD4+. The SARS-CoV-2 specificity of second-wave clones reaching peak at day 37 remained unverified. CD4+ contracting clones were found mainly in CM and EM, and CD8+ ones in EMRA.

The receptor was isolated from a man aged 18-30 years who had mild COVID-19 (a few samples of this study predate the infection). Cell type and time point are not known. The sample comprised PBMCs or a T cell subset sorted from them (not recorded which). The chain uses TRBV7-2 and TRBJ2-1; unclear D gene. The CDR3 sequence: CASSLLGYEQFF. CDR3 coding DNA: TGTGCCAGCAGCCTTCTGGGGTACGAGCAGTTCTTC.